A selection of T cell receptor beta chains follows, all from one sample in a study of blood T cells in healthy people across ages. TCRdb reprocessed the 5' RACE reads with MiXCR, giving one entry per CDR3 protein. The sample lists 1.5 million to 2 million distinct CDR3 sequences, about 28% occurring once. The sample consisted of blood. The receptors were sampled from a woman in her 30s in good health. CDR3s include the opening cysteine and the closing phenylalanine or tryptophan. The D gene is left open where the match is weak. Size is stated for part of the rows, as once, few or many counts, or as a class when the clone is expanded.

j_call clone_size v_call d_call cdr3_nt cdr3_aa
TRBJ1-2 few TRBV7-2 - TGTGCCAGCAGCTTAGAGTTTGGGGGCTACACCTTC CASSLEFGGYTF
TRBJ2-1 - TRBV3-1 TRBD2 TGTGCCAGGGATATAGCGGGGGCCTATAATGAGCAGTTCTTC CARDIAGAYNEQFF
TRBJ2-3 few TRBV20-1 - TGCAGTGCTAGCATCCGGGACTCTTTAGATACGCAGTATTTT CSASIRDSLDTQYF
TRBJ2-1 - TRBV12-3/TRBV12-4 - TGTGCCAGCAGGCCTAGTATGGGGGGACCGTACAATGAGCAGTTCTTC CASRPSMGGPYNEQFF
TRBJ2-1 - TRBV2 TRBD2 TGTGCCTGCCGACTAGCGGGAGGACGCAATGAGCAGTTCTTC CACRLAGGRNEQFF
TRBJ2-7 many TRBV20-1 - TGCAGTGCTAGACCCCCTAGGGCCGGCGTAGACGAGCAGTACTTC CSARPPRAGVDEQYF
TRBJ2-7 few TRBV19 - TGTGCCAGTAGGTGGAAGGTTACGGCCTACGAGCAGTACTTC CASRWKVTAYEQYF
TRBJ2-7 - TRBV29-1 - TGCAGCGTTGAGGAGGACAGCTCCTACGAGCAGTACTTC CSVEEDSSYEQYF
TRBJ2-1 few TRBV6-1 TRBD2 TGTGCCAGCGTGGCGGGGGGCTCCACCAATGAGCAGTTCTTC CASVAGGSTNEQFF
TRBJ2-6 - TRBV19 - TGTGCCAGTAGCCCCATCCCCTCCGGGCGCGGGGCCAACGTCCTGACTTTC CASSPIPSGRGANVLTF
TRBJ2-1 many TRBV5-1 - TGCGCCAGCAGCCTGGCTACAGGAGGCGGTGAGCAGTTCTTC CASSLATGGGEQFF
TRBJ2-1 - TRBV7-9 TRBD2 TGTGCCAGCAGCCCTGGGGGGGGAGGCCTAGCGGACTTCAATGAGCAGTTCTTC CASSPGGGGLADFNEQFF
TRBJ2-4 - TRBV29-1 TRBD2 TGCAGCGTTGAGGTAGCGGGATACTACAATGAGCAGTACTTC CSVEVAGYYNEQYF
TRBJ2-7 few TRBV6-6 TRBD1 TGTGCCAGCAGTTTTGGACAGGGGGGGAACGAGCAGTACTTC CASSFGQGGNEQYF
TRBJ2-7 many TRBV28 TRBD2 TGTGCCAGCAGTCGCAGACTAGCGGCAACCTACGAGCAGTACTTC CASSRRLAATYEQYF
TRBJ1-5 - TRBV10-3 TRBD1 TGTGCCATCAGTGGGACAGGGGTAAATCAGCCCCAGCATTTT CAISGTGVNQPQHF
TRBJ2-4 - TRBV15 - TGTGCCACCAGCAGAGTGAGGGGGAATGAGCAGTACTTC CATSRVRGNEQYF
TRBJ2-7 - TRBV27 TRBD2 TGTGCCAGCATCCCTCGGGGGGACGAAGCATGCGAGCAGTACTTC CASIPRGDEACEQYF
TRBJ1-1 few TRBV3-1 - TGTGCCAGCAGCCTTCGACCCGGCGGCGAGGCTTTCTTT CASSLRPGGEAFF
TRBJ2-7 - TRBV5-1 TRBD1 TGCGCCAGCAGCCCATTGGGACAGGACCCTCGCTACGAGCAGTACTTC CASSPLGQDPRYEQYF
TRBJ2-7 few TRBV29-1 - TGCAGCGTTGTGGGCAGTACCTACGAGCAGTACTTC CSVVGSTYEQYF
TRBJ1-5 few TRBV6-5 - TGTGCCAGCAGCTACGATCATGGGGAGCCCCAGCATTTT CASSYDHGEPQHF